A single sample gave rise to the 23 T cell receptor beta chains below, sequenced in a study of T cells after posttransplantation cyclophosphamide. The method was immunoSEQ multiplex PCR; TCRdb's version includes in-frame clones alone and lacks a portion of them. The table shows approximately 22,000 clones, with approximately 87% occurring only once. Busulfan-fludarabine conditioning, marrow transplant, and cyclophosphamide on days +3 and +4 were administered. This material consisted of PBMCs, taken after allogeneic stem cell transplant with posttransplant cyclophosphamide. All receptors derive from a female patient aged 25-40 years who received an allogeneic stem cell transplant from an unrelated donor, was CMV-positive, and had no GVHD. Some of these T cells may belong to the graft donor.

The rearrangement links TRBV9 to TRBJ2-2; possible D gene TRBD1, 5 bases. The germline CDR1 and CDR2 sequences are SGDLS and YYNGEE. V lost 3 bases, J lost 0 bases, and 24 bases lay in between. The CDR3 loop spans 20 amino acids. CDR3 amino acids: CASSARPGPSTYANTGELFF. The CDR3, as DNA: TGTGCCAGCAGCGCCAGACCAGGGCCAAGTACCTACGCGAACACCGGGGAGCTGTTTTTT.

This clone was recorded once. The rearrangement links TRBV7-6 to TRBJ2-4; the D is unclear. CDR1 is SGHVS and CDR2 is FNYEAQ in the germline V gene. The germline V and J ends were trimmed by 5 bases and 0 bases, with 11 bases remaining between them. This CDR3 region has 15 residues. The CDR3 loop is CASSKPTLAKNIQYF. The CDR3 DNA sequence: TGTGCCAGCAGCAAGCCCACCCTAGCCAAAAACATTCAGTACTTC. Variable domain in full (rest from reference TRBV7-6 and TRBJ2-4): GAGVSQSPRYKVTKRGQDVALRCDPISGHVSLYWYRQALGQGPEFLTYFNYEAQQDKSGLPNDRFSAERPEGSISTLTIQRTEQRDSAMYRCASSKPTLAKNIQYFGAGTRLSVL.

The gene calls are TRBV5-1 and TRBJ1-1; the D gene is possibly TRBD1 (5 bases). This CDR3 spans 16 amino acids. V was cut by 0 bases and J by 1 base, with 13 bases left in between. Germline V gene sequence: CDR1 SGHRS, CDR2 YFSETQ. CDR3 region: CASSLVAGTSNTEAFF. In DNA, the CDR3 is TGCGCCAGCAGCTTGGTTGCCGGGACTTCGAACACTGAAGCTTTCTTT.

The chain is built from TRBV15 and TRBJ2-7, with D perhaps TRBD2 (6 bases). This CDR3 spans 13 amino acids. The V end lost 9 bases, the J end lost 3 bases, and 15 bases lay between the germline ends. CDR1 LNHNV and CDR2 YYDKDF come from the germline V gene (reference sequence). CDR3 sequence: CATREDRVYEQYF. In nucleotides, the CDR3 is TGTGCCACGAGGGAGGATAGAGTCTACGAGCAGTACTTC.

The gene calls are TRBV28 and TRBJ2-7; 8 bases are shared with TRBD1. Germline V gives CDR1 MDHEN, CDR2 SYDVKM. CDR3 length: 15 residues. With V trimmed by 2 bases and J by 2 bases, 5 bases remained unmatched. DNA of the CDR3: TGTGCCAGCAGTTTAGGGGACAGGCCACCCTACGAGCAGTACTTC. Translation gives CASSLGDRPPYEQYF.

CDR3 region: CASSEDDRGEQYF. The DNA for the CDR3 is TGTGCCAGCAGTGAAGACGACAGGGGTGAGCAGTACTTC. This chain uses TRBV6-1 with TRBJ2-7, with TRBD1 identical over 8 bases. Germline CDR1 MNHNS, CDR2 SASEGT. The CDR3 is made up of 13 amino acids. The ends lost 1 base at V and 7 bases at J; junction bases unmatched: 3.

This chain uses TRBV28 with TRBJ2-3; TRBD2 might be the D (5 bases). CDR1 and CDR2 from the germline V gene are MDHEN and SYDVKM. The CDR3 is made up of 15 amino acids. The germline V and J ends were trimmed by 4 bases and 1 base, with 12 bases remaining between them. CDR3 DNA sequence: TGTGCCAGCAGTTCCCTCCGGCGGGGCACAGATACGCAGTATTTT. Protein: CASSSLRRGTDTQYF.

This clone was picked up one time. As DNA, the CDR3 is TGCGCCAGCAGCTTGGCCTACAGGGCATCAAGGTTGAACTATGGCTACACCTTC. Its protein product is CASSLAYRASRLNYGYTF. This rearrangement joins TRBV5-1 to TRBJ1-2; a weak D match, TRBD1 (6 bases). V lost 0 bases and J 2 bases, leaving 20 bases between the germline ends. The germline V gene has CDR1 SGHRS and CDR2 YFSETQ. This CDR3 contains 18 residues.

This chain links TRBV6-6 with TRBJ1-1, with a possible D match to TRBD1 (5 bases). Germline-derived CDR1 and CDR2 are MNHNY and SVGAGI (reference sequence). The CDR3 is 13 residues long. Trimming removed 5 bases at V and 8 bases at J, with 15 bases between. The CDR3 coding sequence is TGTGCCAGCAGTACGGCGGGAACAGGAGAAGCTTTCTTT. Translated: CASSTAGTGEAFF.

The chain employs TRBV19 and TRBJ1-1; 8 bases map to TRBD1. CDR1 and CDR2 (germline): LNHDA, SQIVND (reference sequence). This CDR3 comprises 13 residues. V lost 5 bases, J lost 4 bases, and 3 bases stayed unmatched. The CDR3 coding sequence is TGTGCCAGTAGTGTTACAGGGGGCACTGAAGCTTTCTTT. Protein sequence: CASSVTGGTEAFF.

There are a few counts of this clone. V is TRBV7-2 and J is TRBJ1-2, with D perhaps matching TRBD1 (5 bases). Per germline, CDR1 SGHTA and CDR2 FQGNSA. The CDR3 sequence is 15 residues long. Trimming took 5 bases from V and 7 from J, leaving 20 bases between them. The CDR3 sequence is CASSQEGRGRAGYTF. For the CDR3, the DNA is TGTGCCAGCAGCCAAGAAGGTAGGGGCCGGGCTGGCTACACCTTC.

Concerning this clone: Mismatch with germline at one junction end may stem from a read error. In DNA, the CDR3 is TGTGCCCGCAGCGCCTCGGGAAGCGATGAGCAGTTCTTC. Translation gives CARSASGSDEQFF. The chain combines TRBV5-4 with TRBJ2-1, with D possibly TRBD2 on 5 matching bases. The length of the CDR3 is 13 residues. Germline-derived CDR1 and CDR2 are SGHNT and YYREEE (reference sequence). The full variable domain, with the rest looked up from reference TRBV5-4 and TRBJ2-1, is ETGVTQSPTHLIKTRGQQVTLRCSSQSGHNTVSWYQQALGQGPQFIFQYYREEENGRGNFPPRFSGLQFPNYSSELNVNALELDDSALYLCARSASGSDEQFFGPGTRLTVL.

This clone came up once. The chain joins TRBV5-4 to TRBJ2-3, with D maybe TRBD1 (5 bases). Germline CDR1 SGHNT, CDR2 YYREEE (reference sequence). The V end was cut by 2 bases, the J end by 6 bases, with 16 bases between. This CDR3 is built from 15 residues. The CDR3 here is CASSFIREGLDTQYF. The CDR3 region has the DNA TGTGCCAGCAGCTTCATCAGGGAAGGTTTGGATACGCAGTATTTT.

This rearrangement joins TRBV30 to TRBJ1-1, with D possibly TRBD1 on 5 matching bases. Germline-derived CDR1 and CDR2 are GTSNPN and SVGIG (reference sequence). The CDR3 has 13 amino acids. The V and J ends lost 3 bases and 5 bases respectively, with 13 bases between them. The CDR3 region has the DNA TGTGCCTGGAGCACCTCAGGGTGGACTGAAGCTTTCTTT. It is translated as CAWSTSGWTEAFF.

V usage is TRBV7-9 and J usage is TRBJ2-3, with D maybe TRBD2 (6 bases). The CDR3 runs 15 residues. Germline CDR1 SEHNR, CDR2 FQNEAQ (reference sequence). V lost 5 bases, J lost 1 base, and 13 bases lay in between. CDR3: CASSTFQRGTDTQYF. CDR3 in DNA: TGTGCCAGCAGCACGTTTCAGCGGGGCACAGATACGCAGTATTTT.

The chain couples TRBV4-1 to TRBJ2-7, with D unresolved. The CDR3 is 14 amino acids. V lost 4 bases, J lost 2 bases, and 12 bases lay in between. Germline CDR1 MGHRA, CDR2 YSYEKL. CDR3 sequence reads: CASSLPQVPYEQYF. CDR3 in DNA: TGCGCCAGCAGCCTCCCCCAGGTCCCCTACGAGCAGTACTTC.

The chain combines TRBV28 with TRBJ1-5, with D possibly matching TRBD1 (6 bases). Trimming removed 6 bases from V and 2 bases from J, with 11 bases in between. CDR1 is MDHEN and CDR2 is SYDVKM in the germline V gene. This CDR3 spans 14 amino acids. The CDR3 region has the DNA TGTGCCAGCAGCCGAGGACAGCGCAATCAGCCCCAGCATTTT. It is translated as CASSRGQRNQPQHF.

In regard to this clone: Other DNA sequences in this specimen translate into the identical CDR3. The CDR3, as DNA: TGTGCCAGCAGTGCCCTTACGGGAAGTTCCTATAATTCACCCCTCCACTTT. Protein product: CASSALTGSSYNSPLHF. The chain carries TRBV6-1 and TRBJ1-6, with D unclear. Germline CDR1 MNHNS, CDR2 SASEGT. V lost 4 bases and J 1 base, leaving 14 bases between the germline ends. This CDR3 contains 17 residues.

The CDR3 coding sequence is TGTGCCAGCAGTTACAGGGGGCCATGGGGGGAGCAGTACTTC. Translation: CASSYRGPWGEQYF. This rearrangement joins TRBV6-6 to TRBJ2-7; 7 positions match TRBD1. Germline V CDR1 and CDR2: MNHNY, SVGAGI (reference sequence). The CDR3 spans 14 residues. With V trimmed by 2 bases and J by 7 bases, 8 bases remained unmatched.

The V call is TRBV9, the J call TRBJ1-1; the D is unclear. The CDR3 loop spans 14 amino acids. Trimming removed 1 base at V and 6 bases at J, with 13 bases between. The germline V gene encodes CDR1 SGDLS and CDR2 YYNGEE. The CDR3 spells CASSVPRSFPEAFF. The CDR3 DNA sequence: TGTGCCAGCAGCGTACCTAGATCATTCCCTGAAGCTTTCTTT.

The CDR3 reads CASSVAGQYNEQFF. The CDR3 DNA sequence: TGTGCCAGCAGCGTAGCGGGACAGTACAATGAGCAGTTCTTC. The rearrangement links TRBV9 to TRBJ2-1; 7 bases map to TRBD1. The J segment lost 4 bases and the V segment lost 0 bases, leaving 1 base of the junction unmatched. The CDR3 is made up of 14 amino acids. In germline, CDR1 is SGDLS, CDR2 YYNGEE.

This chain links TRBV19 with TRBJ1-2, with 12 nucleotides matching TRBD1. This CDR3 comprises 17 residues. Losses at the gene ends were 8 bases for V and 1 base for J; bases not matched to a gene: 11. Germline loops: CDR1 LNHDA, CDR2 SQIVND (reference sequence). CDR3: CASGTTGQGAINYGYTF. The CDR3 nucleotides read TGTGCCAGTGGTACGACGGGACAGGGGGCCATTAACTATGGCTACACCTTC.

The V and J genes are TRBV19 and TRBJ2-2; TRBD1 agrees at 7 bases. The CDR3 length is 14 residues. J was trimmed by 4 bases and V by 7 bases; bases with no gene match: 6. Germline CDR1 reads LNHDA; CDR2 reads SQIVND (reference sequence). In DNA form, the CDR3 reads TGTGCCAGTACGGCGGACAGGCCCACCGGGGAGCTGTTTTTT. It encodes CASTADRPTGELFF.